The T cell receptor (beta chain) described here comes from a study of T-cell memory formation after mild COVID-19. Study details: TCR clusters largely stayed donor specific.

Libraries for TCRalpha and TCRbeta carried sample barcodes and unique molecular identifiers via 5'RACE. TCRdb redid the calling of the 5' RACE reads with MiXCR, one entry per CDR3 protein. Of some 45,000 distinct CDR3 sequences in the sample, 25% to 35% were seen once. This CDR3 spans 13 amino acids. Germline CDR1 is MNHEY and CDR2 is SVGAGI. Germline trimming cut 5 bases from V and 8 bases from J; bases unmatched to any gene: 8. Concerning this clonotype: Antigen: not known.

Findings and caveats of the study: CD4/CD8 balance held among clones contracting day 15 to 85, and later expanders leaned CD4+.

This clonotype was sampled from a man aged 18 to 35 who had mild COVID-19 (a few samples of this study predate the infection). Cell type and time point are not known. The V gene is TRBV6-5, the J gene TRBJ1-2, with 7 bases aligning to TRBD1. Sequencing used PBMCs or a T cell subset sorted from them (not recorded which). The chain's CDR3 is CASSVEGAYGYTF. The DNA for the CDR3 is TGTGCCAGCAGTGTCGAGGGGGCTTACGGCTACACCTTC.